The next 27 T cell receptor beta chains were all read from a single sample in a study of beta chain features in type 1 diabetes. Study observations and caveats: Patients with Type 1 diabetes showed moderately but significantly shorter TCRB CDR3s in all four CD4+ subsets.

As every portion of the isolated RNA was reverse transcribed, the sequencing read expressed TCRB transcripts. The protocol was immunoSEQ multiplex PCR, while the TCRdb copy is restricted to in-frame clones and leaves out a portion. The sample contains 55,000 to 80,000 clones, nearly 50% of which appear only once. Their antigens are not known. The specimen was central memory CD4+ T cells from blood. These receptors were taken from a man aged 25 to 40 with type 1 diabetes.

This clone was counted a few times. This chain connects TRBV19 to TRBJ2-7, with 7 bases identical to TRBD2. The germline gives CDR1 LNHDA, CDR2 SQIVND (reference sequence). The CDR3 length is 16 residues. J lost 2 bases, V lost 4 bases, and 11 bases had no gene match. This CDR3 reads CASSRRTDGTTYEQYF. CDR3 nucleotide sequence: TGTGCCAGTAGTAGAAGGACGGATGGGACTACCTACGAGCAGTACTTC.

This clone turned up a few times. The chain links TRBV5-1 to TRBJ2-3; TRBD1 might be the D (6 bases). With 0 bases removed from V and 0 bases from J, the gap between germline ends came to 14 bases. The CDR3 sequence is 17 residues long. Germline V gene data show CDR1 as SGHRS and CDR2 as YFSETQ. CDR3 region: CASSLGMGTPSTDTQYF. The CDR3 DNA follows: TGCGCCAGCAGCTTGGGTATGGGGACACCTAGCACAGATACGCAGTATTTT.

The V and J genes are TRBV10-3 and TRBJ1-4, with a possible D match to TRBD1 (5 bases). This CDR3 has 13 amino acids. The V and J ends lost 11 bases and 2 bases respectively, with 12 bases between them. Germline CDR1 ENHRY, CDR2 SYGVKD. The CDR3 nucleotides are TGTGCCGTGGCCGACAGCACTAATGAAAAACTGTTTTTT. It codes for CAVADSTNEKLFF.

This sequence joins TRBV6-6 and TRBJ2-2, with D possibly matching TRBD1 (5 bases). Germline V gene sequence: CDR1 MNHNY, CDR2 SVGAGI (reference sequence). The CDR3 totals 14 residues. Deletions cut 6 bases from V and 4 bases from J, with 12 bases between. The CDR3 DNA sequence: TGTGCCAGCAGAAGACAGTTTTCCACCGGGGAGCTGTTTTTT. Translating gives CASRRQFSTGELFF.

This clone was counted a few times. This chain links TRBV9 with TRBJ2-5; possible D gene TRBD1, 6 bases. The J call may be wrong; the DNA end is better matched by TRBJ2-7. The CDR3 length is 14 residues. The V gene's germline CDR1 is SGDLS and CDR2 YYNGEE. The CDR3 bases are TGTGCCAGCAGCGTAGCTGAAGGGGGTTACGAGCAGTACTTC. Protein sequence: CASSVAEGGYEQYF.

There are a few counts of this clone. The chain has TRBV30 and TRBJ2-3; TRBD2 matches at 8 bases. The trim removed 3 bases at V and 4 bases at J, leaving 6 bases unmatched. CDR3 length: 14 residues. Germline values: CDR1 GTSNPN, CDR2 SVGIG (reference sequence). In DNA form, the CDR3 reads TGTGCCTGGAGATTGACGGGAGGGCCAGATACGCAGTATTTT. This gives the protein CAWRLTGGPDTQYF.

This clone was seen only a few times. This CDR3 is CSVEDQRAGGLKTQYF. The CDR3 DNA is TGCAGCGTTGAAGATCAGCGGGCAGGGGGGCTGAAGACCCAGTACTTC. This chain links TRBV29-1 with TRBJ2-5; tentative D call: TRBD1 (7 bases). The germline CDR1 and CDR2 sequences are SQVTM and ANQGSEA. V lost 0 bases and J 6 bases, leaving 20 bases between the germline ends. The CDR3 totals 16 residues. The complete variable domain, with remaining parts taken from reference TRBV29-1 and TRBJ2-5, reads SAVISQKPSRDICQRGTSLTIQCQVDSQVTMMFWYRQQPGQSLTLIATANQGSEATYESGFVIDKFPISRPNLTFSTLTVSNMSPEDSSIYLCSVEDQRAGGLKTQYFGPGTRLLVL.

This clone was observed a few times. The CDR3 here is CASSLAGASTDTQYF. CDR3 sequence (DNA): TGTGCCAGCAGCTTAGCGGGGGCAAGCACAGATACGCAGTATTTT. The chain couples TRBV7-8 to TRBJ2-3; D is perhaps TRBD1 (6 bases). Trimming cost V 0 bases and J 0 bases, with 7 bases left between them. This CDR3 region has 15 residues. CDR1 and CDR2 (germline): SGHVS, FQNEAQ.

This chain connects TRBV19 to TRBJ2-1; possibly TRBD1 for D (6 bases). V lost 3 bases and J 6 bases, leaving 9 bases between the germline ends. The CDR3 is 13 residues long. Germline loops: CDR1 LNHDA, CDR2 SQIVND (reference sequence). CDR3 sequence: CASSMEGGNEQFF. The CDR3 DNA is TGTGCCAGTAGTATGGAAGGGGGCAATGAGCAGTTCTTC. Full variable domain (rest looked up from reference TRBV19 and TRBJ2-1): DGGITQSPKYLFRKEGQNVTLSCEQNLNHDAMYWYRQDPGQGLRLIYYSQIVNDFQKGDIAEGYSVSREKKESFPLTVTSAQKNPTAFYLCASSMEGGNEQFFGPGTRLTVL.

The genes are TRBV2 and TRBJ2-3; TRBD2 matches 14 bases. CDR3 size: 15 residues. With V trimmed by 5 bases and J by 4 bases, 2 bases remained unmatched. Germline V gene data show CDR1 as SNHLY and CDR2 as FYNNEI. The CDR3 region is CASSPGLAGADTQYF. The CDR3 DNA reads as TGTGCCAGCAGTCCGGGACTAGCGGGGGCAGATACGCAGTATTTT.

This clone was picked up a small number of times. Within the sample, other DNA sequences also encode this same CDR3. The chain has TRBV10-3 and TRBJ2-5; 10 bases are a match to TRBD2. From germline, CDR1 is ENHRY and CDR2 SYGVKD. J gave up 5 bases and V 5 bases, and 5 bases lay outside the gene matches. CDR3 length: 14 amino acids. The DNA for the CDR3 is TGTGCCATCAGTTCGAGCGGGGGGGCGGAGACCCAGTACTTC. Translated: CAISSSGGAETQYF.

This clone was seen just once. CDR3 sequence (DNA): TGCGCCAGCAGCTTGGACACCCCGGGGGAGACCCAGTACTTC. This translates into CASSLDTPGETQYF. This chain connects TRBV5-1 to TRBJ2-5; TRBD2 is a possible D gene (5 bases). The ends were cut back, 0 bases at V and 5 bases at J, with 11 bases in the middle. The CDR3 loop spans 14 amino acids. Per the germline V gene, CDR1 is SGHRS and CDR2 is YFSETQ.

This clone was seen only a few times. The chain has TRBV5-6 and TRBJ2-5, with D possibly matching TRBD1 (5 bases). Germline-derived CDR1 and CDR2 are SGHDT and YYEEEE. V was clipped by 0 bases and J by 3 bases, with 12 bases between them. This CDR3 spans 15 amino acids. CDR3 bases: TGTGCCAGCAGCTTGGAAGGGGCGAAAAAAGAGACCCAGTACTTC. This encodes CASSLEGAKKETQYF.

The chain couples TRBV4-1 to TRBJ2-5; TRBD2 agrees at 15 bases. CDR3 size: 16 residues. V shed 0 bases and J 6 bases; nucleotides not matched to a gene: 2. Germline CDR1 is MGHRA and CDR2 is YSYEKL. The CDR3 protein is CASSQEGTSGRQTQYF. CDR3 bases: TGCGCCAGCAGCCAAGAAGGGACTAGCGGGAGGCAGACCCAGTACTTC.

The chain couples TRBV5-1 to TRBJ1-1; TRBD1 agrees at 7 bases. This CDR3 spans 15 amino acids. V lost 2 bases and J lost 2; bases outside the gene matches: 6. Germline V CDR1 and CDR2: SGHRS, YFSETQ. This CDR3 is CASSLYGQENTEAFF. CDR3 bases: TGCGCCAGCAGCTTATACGGACAGGAAAACACTGAAGCTTTCTTT.

The chain recombines TRBV4-1 with TRBJ2-4, with D tentatively TRBD2 (7 bases). The CDR3 loop spans 15 amino acids. V lost 0 bases to trimming and J lost 5 bases, with 11 bases between them. In germline, CDR1 is MGHRA, CDR2 YSYEKL. In nucleotides, the CDR3 is TGCGCCAGCAGCCAAGACGGGGGGCCCCAAAACATTCAGTACTTC. It codes for CASSQDGGPQNIQYF.

In this sample, this clone turned up a few times. V is TRBV27 and J is TRBJ2-1; D unclear. Germline CDR1 is MNHEY and CDR2 is SMNVEV (reference sequence). The V end lost 5 bases, the J end lost 6 bases, and 8 bases lay between the germline ends. The CDR3 spans 12 residues. CDR3 residues: CASSARLNEQFF. CDR3 nucleotides: TGTGCCAGCAGTGCCCGACTCAATGAGCAGTTCTTC.

This chain joins TRBV7-2 and TRBJ2-5; D unclear. Trimming left V 2 bases short and J 2 bases short, with 6 bases between. The CDR3 length is 13 residues. CDR1 and CDR2 (germline): SGHTA, FQGNSA. The CDR3 loop is CASSLSKQETQYF. CDR3 nucleotide sequence: TGTGCCAGCAGCTTATCCAAACAAGAGACCCAGTACTTC.

J is TRBJ1-5 and V is TRBV5-5, with unresolved D. Trimming cost V 0 bases and J 7 bases, with 14 bases left between them. The CDR3 totals 15 residues. CDR1 is SGHKS and CDR2 is YYEKEE in the germline V gene (reference sequence). CDR3 in DNA: TGTGCCAGCAGCTTGGTGGCCAGCCCGGGGCAGCCCCAGCATTTT. Its translation is CASSLVASPGQPQHF.

The chain uses TRBV5-8 and TRBJ2-1; no firm D call. Germline CDR1 is SGHTS and CDR2 is YDEGEE. V dropped 2 bases and J dropped 0 bases, with 9 bases sitting between them. CDR3 size: 15 residues. CDR3 sequence: CASSLFFYSYNEQFF. DNA for the CDR3: TGTGCCAGCAGCTTATTCTTCTACTCCTACAATGAGCAGTTCTTC. The full variable domain, completed using reference TRBV5-8 and TRBJ2-1, is EAGVTQSPTHLIKTRGQQATLRCSPISGHTSVYWYQQALGLGLQFLLWYDEGEERNRGNFPPRFSGRQFPNYSSELNVNALELEDSALYLCASSLFFYSYNEQFFGPGTRLTVL.

The J gene is TRBJ2-5, the V gene TRBV13, with TRBD2 as a possible D gene (6 bases). The V end was cut by 4 bases, the J end by 4 bases, with 13 bases between. CDR3 length: 14 residues. Germline-derived CDR1 and CDR2 are PRHDT and FYEKMQ (reference sequence). The CDR3 nucleotides read TGTGCCAGCAGCTCCCCGGCCGGGGGAGAGACCCAGTACTTC. Protein: CASSSPAGGETQYF.

The chain joins TRBV15 to TRBJ2-1, with 9 bases fitting TRBD1. CDR1 is LNHNV, CDR2 YYDKDF, per germline (reference sequence). The V gene end was trimmed by 1 base and the J gene end by 3 bases; junction bases not matched to a gene: 10. The CDR3 length is 18 residues. The CDR3 here is CATSRVHDRGIVYNEQFF. The CDR3 nucleotides are TGTGCCACCAGCAGAGTCCACGACAGGGGGATTGTCTACAATGAGCAGTTCTTC.

By frequency in the sample, this clone is medium-sized. The chain links TRBV5-1 to TRBJ2-5; TRBD1 agrees at 7 bases. From germline, CDR1 is SGHRS and CDR2 YFSETQ. V was pared by 4 bases and J by 1 base, with 4 bases of the junction left unmatched. The CDR3 covers 14 residues. For the CDR3, the DNA is TGCGCCAGCAGCATACAGGGGTTCCAAGAGACCCAGTACTTC. This sequence encodes CASSIQGFQETQYF.

The chain couples TRBV4-1 to TRBJ1-5, with TRBD1 as a possible D gene (6 bases). V lost 0 bases and J 3 bases, leaving 15 bases between the germline ends. Germline CDR1 reads MGHRA; CDR2 reads YSYEKL. This CDR3 is 17 amino acids long. CDR3 bases: TGCGCCAGCAGCCAAGATCTCGAGGACAGCCACAATCAGCCCCAGCATTTT. As protein: CASSQDLEDSHNQPQHF.

V and J are TRBV6-1 and TRBJ2-5; unclear D gene. Germline loops: CDR1 MNHNS, CDR2 SASEGT. V gave up 5 bases and J gave up 2 bases, with 9 bases separating them. CDR3 size: 13 residues. The CDR3 loop reads CASSPWQQETQYF. CDR3 bases: TGTGCCAGCAGTCCTTGGCAGCAAGAGACCCAGTACTTC.

The chain couples TRBV18 to TRBJ1-1, with 8 bases aligning to TRBD1. Trimming at V came to 7 bases and at J to 4 bases, leaving 5 bases not matched to a gene. CDR3 length: 13 residues. CDR1 and CDR2 from the germline V gene are KGHSH and LQKENI. The CDR3 reads CASFETGGTEAFF. The DNA for the CDR3 is TGTGCCAGCTTTGAAACAGGGGGCACTGAAGCTTTCTTT.

Only a few counts were recorded for this clone. The V and J genes are TRBV29-1 and TRBJ2-5; 7 nucleotides align to TRBD2. The ends lost 4 bases at V and 2 bases at J; junction bases unmatched: 7. Germline V gene lookup returns CDR1 SQVTM and CDR2 ANQGSEA. The CDR3 consists of 14 residues. CDR3 coding DNA: TGCAGCGTTGGAGGAAGCGGGATACAAGAGACCCAGTACTTC. Its protein product is CSVGGSGIQETQYF.